These 7 T cell receptor beta chains came from one sample sequenced in a study of long-term antiretroviral therapy in people with HIV. Survey-level immunoSEQ v3.0 assays were run. Data came from immunoSEQ multiplex PCR; TCRdb stores just in-frame clones and leaves some out. The table includes about 11,000 clones, 80% to 90% detected once. Sequencing used unsorted PBMCs, obtained less than 7.5 years after starting antiretroviral therapy. These receptors all stem from a man aged 45-60 years with HIV.

The chain combines TRBV5-6 with TRBJ1-6; D is unclear. This CDR3 contains 14 residues. Germline V CDR1 and CDR2: SGHDT, YYEEEE. V was trimmed by 5 bases and J by 4 bases, leaving 10 bases between them. Here the CDR3 reads CASSLGVYNSPLHF. The DNA for the CDR3 is TGTGCCAGCAGTTTAGGCGTTTATAATTCACCCCTCCACTTT.

The chain uses TRBV6-5 and TRBJ1-6, with D perhaps matching TRBD1 (5 bases). The CDR3 is 15 residues long. The V end lost 2 bases, the J end lost 8 bases, and 13 bases lay between the germline ends. Germline V lookup: CDR1 MNHEY, CDR2 SVGAGI. CDR3 loop: CASSYMTAKDSPLHF. The CDR3 DNA sequence: TGTGCCAGCAGTTACATGACAGCTAAAGATTCACCCCTCCACTTT.

Written as DNA, the CDR3 is TGTGCCAGCAGTGGACAGTCCGAGCCTTATAATTCACCCCTCCACTTT. Translation: CASSGQSEPYNSPLHF. This rearrangement joins TRBV6-1 to TRBJ1-6; the D gene is possibly TRBD1 (5 bases). The germline gives CDR1 MNHNS, CDR2 SASEGT. The germline V and J ends were trimmed by 4 bases and 4 bases, with 14 bases remaining between them. The CDR3 is 16 amino acids.

The rearrangement uses TRBV6-6 and TRBJ2-7, with unresolved D. This CDR3 comprises 13 residues. Germline V CDR1 and CDR2: MNHNY, SVGAGI (reference sequence). The ends were cut back, 2 bases at V and 0 bases at J, with 5 bases in the middle. CDR3 DNA: TGTGCCAGCAGTTACCAGACCTCCTACGAGCAGTACTTC. Its protein product is CASSYQTSYEQYF.

The genes are TRBV5-6 and TRBJ1-5, with TRBD1 identical over 9 bases. The CDR3 loop spans 14 amino acids. After removal of 4 bases from V and 5 bases from J, the junction contained 4 bases not matched to a gene. CDR1 and CDR2 from the germline V gene are SGHDT and YYEEEE. This chain's CDR3 is CASSPQGAHQPQHF. The CDR3 DNA follows: TGTGCCAGCAGCCCACAGGGGGCTCATCAGCCCCAGCATTTT.

This chain connects TRBV7-9 to TRBJ2-3; D not certain. Germline values: CDR1 SEHNR, CDR2 FQNEAQ (reference sequence). The V end lost 3 bases, the J end lost 0 bases, and 7 bases lay between the germline ends. The CDR3 runs to 14 residues. This chain's CDR3 is CASSFLLSTDTQYF. CDR3 DNA: TGTGCCAGCAGCTTTTTACTTAGCACAGATACGCAGTATTTT.

The chain employs TRBV7-9 and TRBJ2-7; D is possibly TRBD1 (5 bases). CDR3 length: 15 amino acids. The germline V gene has CDR1 SEHNR and CDR2 FQNEAQ (reference sequence). Trimming took off 3 bases at V and 0 bases at J, with 12 bases between the two ends. CDR3 in DNA: TGTGCCAGCAGCTTTACAGGCCCGAGCTCCTACGAGCAGTACTTC. Amino acid sequence: CASSFTGPSSYEQYF. Together with reference TRBV7-9 and TRBJ2-7, the CDR3 gives the full variable domain: DTGVSQNPRHKITKRGQNVTFRCDPISEHNRLYWYRQTLGQGPEFLTYFQNEAQLEKSRLLSDRFSAERPKGSFSTLEIQRTEQGDSAMYLCASSFTGPSSYEQYFGPGTRLTVT.